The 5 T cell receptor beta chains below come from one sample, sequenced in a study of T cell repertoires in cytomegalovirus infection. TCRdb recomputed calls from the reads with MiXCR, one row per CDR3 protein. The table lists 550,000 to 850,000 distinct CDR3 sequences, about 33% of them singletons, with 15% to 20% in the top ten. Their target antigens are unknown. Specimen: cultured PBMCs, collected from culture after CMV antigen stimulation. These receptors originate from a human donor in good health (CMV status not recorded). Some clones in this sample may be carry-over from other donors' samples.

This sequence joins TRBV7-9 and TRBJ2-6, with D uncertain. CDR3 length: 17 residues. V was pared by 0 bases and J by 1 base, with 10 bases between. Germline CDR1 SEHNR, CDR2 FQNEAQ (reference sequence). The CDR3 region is CASSLARSYSGANVLTF. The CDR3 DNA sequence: TGTGCCAGCAGCTTAGCCCGGTCCTATTCTGGGGCCAACGTCCTGACTTTC. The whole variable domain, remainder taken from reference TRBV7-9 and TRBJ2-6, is DTGVSQNPRHKITKRGQNVTFRCDPISEHNRLYWYRQTLGQGPEFLTYFQNEAQLEKSRLLSDRFSAERPKGSFSTLEIQRTEQGDSAMYLCASSLARSYSGANVLTFGAGSRLTVL.

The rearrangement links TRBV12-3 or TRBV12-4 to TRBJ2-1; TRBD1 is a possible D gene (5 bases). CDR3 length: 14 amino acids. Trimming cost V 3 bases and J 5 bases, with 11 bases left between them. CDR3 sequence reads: CASSFKGMDNEQFF. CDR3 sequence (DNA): TGTGCCAGCAGTTTCAAGGGGATGGACAATGAGCAGTTCTTC.

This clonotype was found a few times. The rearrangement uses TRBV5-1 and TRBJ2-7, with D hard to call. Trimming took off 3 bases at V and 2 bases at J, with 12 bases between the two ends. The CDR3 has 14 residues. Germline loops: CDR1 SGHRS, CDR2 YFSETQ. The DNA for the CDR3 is TGCGCCAGCAGCTCGGGCCTTAGCCCCTACGAGCAGTACTTC. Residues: CASSSGLSPYEQYF.

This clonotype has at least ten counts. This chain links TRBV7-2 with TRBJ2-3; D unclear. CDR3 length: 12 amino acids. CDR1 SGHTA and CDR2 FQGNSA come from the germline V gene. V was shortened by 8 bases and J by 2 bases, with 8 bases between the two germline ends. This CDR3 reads CASEQNTDTQYF. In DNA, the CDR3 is TGTGCCAGCGAACAGAACACAGATACGCAGTATTTT.

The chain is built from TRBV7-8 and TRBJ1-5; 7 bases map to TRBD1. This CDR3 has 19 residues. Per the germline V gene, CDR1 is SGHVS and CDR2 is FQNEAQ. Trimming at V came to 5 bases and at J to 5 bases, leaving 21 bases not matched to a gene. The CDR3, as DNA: TGTGCCAGCAGCAGCCGACAGGGACGGTCCCATCCTAGTGATCAGCCCCAGCATTTT. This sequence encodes CASSSRQGRSHPSDQPQHF.